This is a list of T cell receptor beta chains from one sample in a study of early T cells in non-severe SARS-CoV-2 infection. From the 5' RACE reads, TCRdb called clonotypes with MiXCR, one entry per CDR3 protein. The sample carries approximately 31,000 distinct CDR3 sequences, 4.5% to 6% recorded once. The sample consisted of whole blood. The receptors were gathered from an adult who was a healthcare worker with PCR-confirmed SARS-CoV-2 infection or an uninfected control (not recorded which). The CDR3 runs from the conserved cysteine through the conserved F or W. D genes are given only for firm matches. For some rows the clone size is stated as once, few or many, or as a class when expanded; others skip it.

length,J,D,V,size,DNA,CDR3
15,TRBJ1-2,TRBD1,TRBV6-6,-,TGTGCCAGCAGTTACCTCCAGGGGGCCGGCTATGGCTACACCTTC,CASSYLQGAGYGYTF
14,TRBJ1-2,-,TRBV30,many,TGTGCCTGGAGTGTAGTACAAGGGAGCTATGGCTACACCTTC,CAWSVVQGSYGYTF
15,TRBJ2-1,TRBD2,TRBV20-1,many,TGCAGTGCTAGGAGGACTAGTCGTTCGTTGGATGAGCAGTTCTTC,CSARRTSRSLDEQFF
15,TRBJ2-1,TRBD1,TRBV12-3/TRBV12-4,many,TGTGCCAGCAGTTTATTGGGACAGGGGGGCAATGAGCAGTTCTTC,CASSLLGQGGNEQFF
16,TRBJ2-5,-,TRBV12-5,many,TGTGCTAGTGGTGGCGAGCAGGGATCTACAGGAGAGACCCAGTACTTC,CASGGEQGSTGETQYF
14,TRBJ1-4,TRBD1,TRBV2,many,TGTGCCAGCAGTCCACAGGGGGTTAATGAAAAACTGTTTTTT,CASSPQGVNEKLFF
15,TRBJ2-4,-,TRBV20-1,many,TGCAGTGCTCCATACATGCAAAAAGCCAAAAACATTCAGTACTTC,CSAPYMQKAKNIQYF
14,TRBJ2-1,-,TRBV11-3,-,TGTGCCAGCAGCTTAGTTGAGGGCGACAATGAGCAGTTCTTC,CASSLVEGDNEQFF
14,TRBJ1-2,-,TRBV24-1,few,TGTGCCACCAGTGATTTTGGGGCAGATTATGGCTACACCTTC,CATSDFGADYGYTF
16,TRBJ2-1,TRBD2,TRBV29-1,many,TGCAGCGTTGAAGATCAGCGGGGGGAATCCTACAATGAGCAGTTCTTC,CSVEDQRGESYNEQFF
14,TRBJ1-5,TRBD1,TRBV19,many,TGTGCCAGTAACCCGACAGGGACGAGTCAGCCCCAGCATTTT,CASNPTGTSQPQHF
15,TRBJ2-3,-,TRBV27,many,TGTGCCAGCAGCACCCCACGGGAATCCTCCGGTACGCAGTATTTT,CASSTPRESSGTQYF
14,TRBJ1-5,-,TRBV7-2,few,TGTGCCAGCAGCACTCGAGCCCGGGACGCGGCCCAGCATTTT,CASSTRARDAAQHF
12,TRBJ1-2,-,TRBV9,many,TGTGCCAGCAGCGTAGCACAGTATGGCTACACCTTC,CASSVAQYGYTF
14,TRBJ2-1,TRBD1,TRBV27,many,TGTGCCAGCAGGAAACAGGGGTTCGACAATGAGCAGTTCTTC,CASRKQGFDNEQFF
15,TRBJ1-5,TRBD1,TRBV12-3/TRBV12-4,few,TGTGCCAGCAGTCTACCTGGACAGGGGAGTCAGCCCCAGCATTTT,CASSLPGQGSQPQHF
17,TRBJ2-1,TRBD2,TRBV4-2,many,TGTGCCAGCAGCCCCAACCGGGGACTAGCGGGTAACAATGAGCAGTTCTTC,CASSPNRGLAGNNEQFF
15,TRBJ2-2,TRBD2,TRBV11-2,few,TGTGCCAGCAGCTTGGGGACTAGCCCCACCGGGGAGCTGTTTTTT,CASSLGTSPTGELFF
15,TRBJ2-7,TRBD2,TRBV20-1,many,TGCAGTGCTAGTTCTCACGGGACTAGTCGGTACGAGCAGTACTTC,CSASSHGTSRYEQYF
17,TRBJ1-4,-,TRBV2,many,TGTGCCAGCAGCCCACACGATACAGGGTATTCTACCGGAAAACTGTTTTTT,CASSPHDTGYSTGKLFF
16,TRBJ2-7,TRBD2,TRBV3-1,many,TGTGCCAGCAGCCAAGGAGGACTAGCGGGAGCTGGGGAGCAGTACTTC,CASSQGGLAGAGEQYF
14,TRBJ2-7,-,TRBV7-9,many,TGTGCCAGCAGCCGAACGGGCCGCATCTACGAGCAGTACTTC,CASSRTGRIYEQYF
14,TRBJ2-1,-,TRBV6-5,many,TGTGCCAGCAGGGGTAGCAGCTCCTACAATGAGCAGTTCTTC,CASRGSSSYNEQFF
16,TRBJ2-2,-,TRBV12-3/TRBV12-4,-,TGTACCAGCAGTTTAAGGCGGGCAGGTGGCCCCGGGGAGCTGTTTTTT,CTSSLRRAGGPGELFF
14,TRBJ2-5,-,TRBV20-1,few,TGCAGTGCTAGAGATGGCCGGACCGGGGAGACCCAGTACTTC,CSARDGRTGETQYF
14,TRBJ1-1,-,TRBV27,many,TGTGCCAGCAGTTTGGGACGGATGAACACTGAAGCTTTCTTT,CASSLGRMNTEAFF
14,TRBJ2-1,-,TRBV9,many,TGTGCCAGCAGCGCTCGCCCCTCATCCAATGAGCAGTTCTTC,CASSARPSSNEQFF
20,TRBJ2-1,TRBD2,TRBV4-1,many,TGCGCCAGCAGCCAAGACCCGTCTAGCGGGACTGCCCCACGGGGAAATGAGCAGTTCTTC,CASSQDPSSGTAPRGNEQFF
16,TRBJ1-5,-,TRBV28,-,TGTGCCAGCAGTTCTCCGTCACAGCTAAGCAATCAGCCCCAGCATTTT,CASSSPSQLSNQPQHF
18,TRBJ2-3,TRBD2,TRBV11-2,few,TGTGCCAGCAGCTTAGATCGGACTAGCGGGAGGTACGCAGATACGCAGTATTTT,CASSLDRTSGRYADTQYF
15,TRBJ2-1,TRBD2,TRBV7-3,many,TGTGCCAGCAGCTTCGCTAGCGGGTCTTACAATGAGCAGTTCTTC,CASSFASGSYNEQFF
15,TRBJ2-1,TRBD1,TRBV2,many,TGTGCCAGCAGTCCAGACAGGGCCTTTGACTATGAGCAGTTCTTC,CASSPDRAFDYEQFF
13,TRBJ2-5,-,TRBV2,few,TGTGCCAGCAGCGGACTCCCTGGGGAGACCCAGTACTTC,CASSGLPGETQYF
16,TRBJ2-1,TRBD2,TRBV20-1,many,TGCAGTGCTCCCCGTTGGGCTAGCGGGAGGAGCGGTGAGCAGTTCTTC,CSAPRWASGRSGEQFF
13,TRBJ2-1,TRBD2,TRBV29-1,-,TGCAGCGCGGGGGGAGGGCCCAACAATGAGCAGTTCTTC,CSAGGGPNNEQFF
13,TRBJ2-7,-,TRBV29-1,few,TGCAGCGTTGTTACGCCAGGCACCTACGAGCAGTACTTC,CSVVTPGTYEQYF
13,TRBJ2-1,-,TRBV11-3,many,TGTGCCAGCAGCTTAGACGGCCGAGCGAGGCAGTTCTTC,CASSLDGRARQFF
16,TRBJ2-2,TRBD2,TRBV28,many,TGTGCCAGCAGTTTCAGGCTAGCGGGAGGCACCGGGGAGCTGTTTTTT,CASSFRLAGGTGELFF
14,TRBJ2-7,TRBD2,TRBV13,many,TGTGCCAGCAGCTTACGACTAGCTGTCCACGAGCAGTACTTC,CASSLRLAVHEQYF
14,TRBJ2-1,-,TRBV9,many,TGTGCCAGCAGCTCGGGACTACAGGGCGATGAGCAGTTCTTC,CASSSGLQGDEQFF
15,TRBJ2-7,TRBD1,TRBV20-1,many,TGCAGTGCTAGTATCCCGGACAGGATAAGCTACGAGCAGTACTTC,CSASIPDRISYEQYF
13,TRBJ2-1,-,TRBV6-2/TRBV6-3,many,TGTGCCAGCAGTTACTTGGGGTCAAATGAGCAGTTCTTC,CASSYLGSNEQFF
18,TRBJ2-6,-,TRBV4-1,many,TGCGCCAGCAGCCAAGACATCGGACGGAGCTCTGGGGCCAACGTCCTGACTTTC,CASSQDIGRSSGANVLTF
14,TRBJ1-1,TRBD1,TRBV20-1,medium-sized,TGCAGTGCTAGCTTACAGGGGGCCGGCACTGAAGCTTTCTTT,CSASLQGAGTEAFF
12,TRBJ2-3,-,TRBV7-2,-,TGTGCCAGCAGCTTACTGCCCGATACGCAGTATTTT,CASSLLPDTQYF
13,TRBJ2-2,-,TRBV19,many,TGTGCCAGTCCGCCCCGGGCTACCGGGGAGCTGTTTTTT,CASPPRATGELFF
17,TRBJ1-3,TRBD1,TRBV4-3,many,TGCGCCAGCAGCTTACGCTACCGACAGGGAACTGGAAACACCATATATTTT,CASSLRYRQGTGNTIYF
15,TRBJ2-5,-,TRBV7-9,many,TGTGCCAGCAGTCCAGGGGCGGGAGTGACGGAGACCCAGTACTTC,CASSPGAGVTETQYF
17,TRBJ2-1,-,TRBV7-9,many,TGTGCCAGCAGCCCCGTTTGGCGACAGAGCTCCTACAATGAGCAGTTCTTC,CASSPVWRQSSYNEQFF
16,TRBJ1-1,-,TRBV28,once,TGTGCCACCAGTTTGCGTCAGGGACTGGTTTGGACTGAAGCTTTCTTT,CATSLRQGLVWTEAFF
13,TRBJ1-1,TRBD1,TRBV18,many,TGTGCCAGCTCACCCTCGGACAGGGTTGAAGCTTTCTTT,CASSPSDRVEAFF
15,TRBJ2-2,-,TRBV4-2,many,TGTGCCAGCAGCCAGGGAGGAGGTTACACCGGGGAGCTGTTTTTT,CASSQGGGYTGELFF